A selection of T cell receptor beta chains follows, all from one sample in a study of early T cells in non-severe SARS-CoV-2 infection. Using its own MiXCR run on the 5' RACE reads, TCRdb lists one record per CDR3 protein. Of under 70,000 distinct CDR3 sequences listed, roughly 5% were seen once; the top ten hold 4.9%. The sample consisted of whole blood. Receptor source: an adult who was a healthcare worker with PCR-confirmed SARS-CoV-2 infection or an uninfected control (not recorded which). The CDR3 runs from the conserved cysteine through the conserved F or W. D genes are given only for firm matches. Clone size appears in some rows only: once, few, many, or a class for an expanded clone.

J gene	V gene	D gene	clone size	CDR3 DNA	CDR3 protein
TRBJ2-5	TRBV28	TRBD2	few	TGTGCCAGCACCTCGCCCGGGACTAGCGGCCAAGAGACCCAGTACTTC	CASTSPGTSGQETQYF
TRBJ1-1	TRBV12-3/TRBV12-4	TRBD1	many	TGTGCCAGCAGTTTTAAGGGGGCACCGCAAGCTTTCTTT	CASSFKGAPQAFF
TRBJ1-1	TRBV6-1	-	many	TGTGCCAGCAGCGACCTGTTAGGGGGGAACACTGAAGCTTTCTTT	CASSDLLGGNTEAFF
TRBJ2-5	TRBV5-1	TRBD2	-	TGCGCCAGCAGCAGGGGACTAGCGGGCGAGACCCAGTACTTC	CASSRGLAGETQYF
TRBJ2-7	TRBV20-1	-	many	TGCAGTGCTAGAGACAGATTGGAGATGTACGCCTACGAGCAGTACTTC	CSARDRLEMYAYEQYF
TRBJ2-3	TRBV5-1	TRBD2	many	TGCGCCAGCAGCCTAAGGACTAGCGGGTCAGATACGCAGTATTTT	CASSLRTSGSDTQYF
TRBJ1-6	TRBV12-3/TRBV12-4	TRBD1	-	TGTGCCAGCAGTTTAGGGACAGGGGACTCACCCCTCCACTTT	CASSLGTGDSPLHF
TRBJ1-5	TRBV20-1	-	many	TGCAGTGCAGGGAGGAGTCCCCAGCATTTT	CSAGRSPQHF
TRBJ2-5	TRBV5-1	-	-	TGCGCCAGCAGCTTAGACAACGCGAGTACCCAGTACTTC	CASSLDNASTQYF
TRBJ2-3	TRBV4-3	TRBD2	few	TGCGCCAGCAGCCCTGGACTAGCGAGAAGCACAGATACGCAGTATTTT	CASSPGLARSTDTQYF
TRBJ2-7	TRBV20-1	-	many	TGCAGTGCTAGAGGCCTTGGACAGTCATACTCCTACGAGCAGTACTTC	CSARGLGQSYSYEQYF
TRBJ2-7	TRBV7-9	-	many	TGTGCCAGCAGCGGTATTCTGAGCTCCTACGAGCAGTACTTC	CASSGILSSYEQYF
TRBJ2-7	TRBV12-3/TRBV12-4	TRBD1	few	TGTGCCAGCAGCCGGGACAGGGTCCACGAGCAGTACTTC	CASSRDRVHEQYF
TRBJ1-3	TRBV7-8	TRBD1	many	TGTGCCAGCAGCCGGCGGACAGGAATCTCTGGAAACACCATATATTTT	CASSRRTGISGNTIYF
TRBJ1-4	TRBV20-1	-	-	TGCAGTGCTAGAGATCCACAGGCAGGGATGAAGGAAAAACTGTTTTTT	CSARDPQAGMKEKLFF
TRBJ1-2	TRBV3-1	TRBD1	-	TGTGCCTGCACCCAAAAGGGGGCGCCCGGCTACACCTTC	CACTQKGAPGYTF
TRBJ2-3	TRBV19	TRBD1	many	TGTGCCAGTAGTGGGGCAGGGGGCGCGACAGATACGCAGTATTTT	CASSGAGGATDTQYF
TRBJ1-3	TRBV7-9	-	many	TGTGCCAGCAGCGCCTACACGGACACCATATATTTT	CASSAYTDTIYF